Presented here are 11 T cell receptor beta chains from one specimen sequenced in a study of blood T cell repertoires in COVID-19. The repertoire was sequenced with immunoSEQ multiplex PCR; TCRdb's copy has only in-frame clones and lacks some. The data show more than 250,000 clones, approximately 86% seen once. Input material: peripheral blood. The source of these receptors is a human donor in a cohort sampled during active COVID-19.

This chain uses TRBV7-8 with TRBJ2-1; the match to TRBD2 covers 8 bases. V was clipped by 5 bases and J by 8 bases; unmatched bases: 14. CDR3 size: 16 residues. The germline V gene encodes CDR1 SGHVS and CDR2 FQNEAQ. The CDR3 DNA follows: TGTGCCAGCAGCCCGAGCCAGAGCGGGGGTATGTATGAGCAGTTCTTC. Amino acids: CASSPSQSGGMYEQFF.

The V gene is TRBV23-1, the J gene TRBJ1-2; TRBD1 aligns across 7 bases. TRBV23-1 is an open reading frame, and its role is uncertain. The CDR3 has 14 amino acids. Trimming removed 6 bases from V and 4 bases from J; junction bases left unmatched: 8. The CDR3 sequence is CASRKMGQCYGYTF. The CDR3 coding sequence is TGCGCCAGCAGGAAAATGGGACAGTGCTATGGCTACACCTTC.

The V and J genes are TRBV24-1 and TRBJ2-2, with 7 bases aligning to TRBD1. Looked up from germline, CDR1 is KGHDR and CDR2 is SFDVKD. V lost 0 bases to trimming and J lost 2 bases; unmatched junction nucleotides: 2. This CDR3 is built from 16 residues. The CDR3 coding sequence is TGTGCCACCAGTGATTTGTGGACAGGTAACACCGGGGAGCTGTTTTTT. Protein: CATSDLWTGNTGELFF.

The chain carries TRBV12-3 or TRBV12-4 and TRBJ2-7, with D perhaps TRBD1 (5 bases). The CDR3 extends over 13 amino acids. Trimming shortened V by 1 base and J by 6 bases, and 10 bases separated the two germline ends. CDR3 in amino acids: CASSLGGQGEQYF. CDR3 sequence (DNA): TGTGCCAGCAGTTTAGGGGGTCAGGGCGAGCAGTACTTC.

The chain couples TRBV3-1 (or the pseudogene TRBV3-2) to TRBJ1-6, with TRBD1 identical over 11 bases. J gave up 7 bases and V 4 bases, and 6 bases lay outside the gene matches. The CDR3 has 16 amino acids. Per germline, CDR1 LGHDT and CDR2 YNNKEL (reference sequence). Here the CDR3 DNA reads TGTGCCAGCAGCCCACCCGGGACAGGGGGAAATTCACCCCTCCACTTT. It translates to CASSPPGTGGNSPLHF.

V is TRBV27 and J is TRBJ1-3; 9 bases map to TRBD1. Germline CDR1 and CDR2: MNHEY and SMNVEV (reference sequence). This CDR3 comprises 15 residues. Trimming cost V 6 bases and J 3 bases; bases outside gene matches: 6. The CDR3 DNA reads as TGTGCCAGCAGCCCGGACAGGGGAAATGGAAACACCATATATTTT. Its protein product is CASSPDRGNGNTIYF.

The rearrangement joins TRBV6-5 to TRBJ2-7; possible D gene TRBD2, 5 bases. Trimming took 0 bases from V and 11 from J, leaving 14 bases between them. The germline V gene has CDR1 MNHEY and CDR2 SVGAGI. The CDR3 extends over 13 amino acids. The CDR3, as DNA: TGTGCCAGCAGTTACTCGCTGCGAGTGGAGGAGTACTTC. It translates to CASSYSLRVEEYF.

This sequence joins TRBV4-2 and TRBJ2-1, with 9 nucleotides matching TRBD1. This CDR3 has 18 amino acids. Germline V gives CDR1 LGHNA, CDR2 YNFKEQ. V shed 4 bases, J shed 2 bases, and the junction held 12 bases outside the gene matches. CDR3 coding DNA: TGTGCCAGCAGCCTAAACAGGGGGCGTACGCCAGCCTACAATGAGCAGTTCTTC. This codes for CASSLNRGRTPAYNEQFF.

The rearrangement joins TRBV6-2 or TRBV6-3 to TRBJ2-3; D is ambiguous. Trimming stripped 4 bases from V and 10 bases from J, with 15 bases between. This CDR3 region has 13 residues. CDR1 is MNHEY, CDR2 SVGEGT, per germline. The CDR3 DNA reads as TGTGCCAGCAGTTTATACCCCCAGAATGCGCAGTATTTT. This codes for CASSLYPQNAQYF.

This chain uses TRBV7-3 with TRBJ2-7; tentatively, D is TRBD1 (6 bases). The ends were cut back, 5 bases at V and 2 bases at J, with 19 bases in the middle. CDR3 length: 16 amino acids. In germline, CDR1 is SGHTA, CDR2 FQGTGA. CDR3 sequence reads: CASSQGSVAGAYEQYF. Here the CDR3 DNA reads TGTGCCAGCAGCCAAGGTTCGGTGGCAGGGGCCTACGAGCAGTACTTC.

This clone was counted between two and nine times. The rearrangement joins TRBV9 to TRBJ1-5; 7 positions match TRBD1. Germline loops: CDR1 SGDLS, CDR2 YYNGEE. The length of the CDR3 is 14 residues. V gave up 4 bases and J gave up 1 base; unmatched junction bases: 2. The CDR3 loop reads CASSSQGSNQPQHF. CDR3 DNA: TGTGCCAGCAGCTCACAGGGGAGCAATCAGCCCCAGCATTTT. Using reference TRBV9 and TRBJ1-5 for the parts outside the CDR3, the full variable domain is DSGVTQTPKHLITATGQRVTLRCSPRSGDLSVYWYQQSLDQGLQFLIQYYNGEERAKGNILERFSAQQFPDLHSELNLSSLELGDSALYFCASSSQGSNQPQHFGDGTRLSIL.